This paragraph covers one T cell receptor beta chain sequence. What antigen it recognizes has not been identified. There are no base qualities to consult, and no much larger clone falls within one base. Using the deep immunoSEQ assay, multiplex PCR amplified TCR CDR3 regions from genomic DNA. Extracted genomic DNA from each cell subset was spread evenly across all wells of several immunoSEQ 96-well plates, with each plate serving as a replicate. For sorted subsets, roughly 200 ng of genomic DNA, equivalent to 30,000 or so T cell genomes, went into each replicate PCR. The purified libraries were quantified using a Qubit 3.0 fluorometer, sized with a Bioanalyzer 2100, and then quantified again using the KAPA Library Quantification kit. Every immunoSEQ 96-well plate was sequenced on a dedicated single-read 150-cycle Illumina NextSeq 550 flow cell. In the authors' own workflow: Because the immunoSEQ output held only junctional sequences and lacked quality scores, the filtering could not match the filtering applied to full-length reads. Sequences were annotated with PyIR, a Python wrapper for IgBLAST v1.9, using IMGT germline references to assign V/J genes and CDR3. Reads were removed for weak V/J assignments (E-value above 1e-6), missing CDR3, stop codons, out-of-frame junctions, or ambiguous translated residues. V3J clonotypes were defined as sequences sharing the same inferred V gene, J gene, and CDR3 amino acid sequence. The percentage overlap between two repertoires was calculated by dividing the number of shared unique clonotypes by the size of the smaller repertoire. RTK rarefaction, the Chao1 estimator, and Recon v2.1 estimates of unobserved clonotypes were used to assess repertoire richness. Generation probabilities for all TCRbeta clonotypes obtained by the gDNA method from a handful of donors were computed using OLGA. TCRdb re-hosts the immuneACCESS table, in-frame sequences only. Its copies lack some clones; in the studies checked, an unresolved V gene accounts for under half of them, and the cause for the rest is not known. Clonal size and the V and J genes are those of that table, whereas D and trimming came from the DNA. In all, the sample holds 2.5 million or so clones, and around 94% of those were seen once. The ten most abundant clones make up 0.14% of the sample.

The donors were healthy, HIV-negative adults who had no recently reported acute infections or vaccinations. Every donor was a Caucasian adult living in Nashville, Tennessee, USA. Magnetic negative selection was used to enrich CD4+ T cells, after which naive cells were positively selected on CD45RA and the negative fraction became the memory subset. Blood was obtained by leukapheresis, after which PBMCs were separated by Ficoll-Histopaque density gradient centrifugation and cryopreserved in liquid nitrogen vapor phase. Analytical flow cytometry was used to check the purity and quantity of each magnetically sorted T cell population. Genomic DNA was isolated from every sorted fraction and measured by UV absorbance on a Nanodrop 2000c. This record belongs to a study of shared clonotypes between healthy human individuals (dated by TCRdb to about 2020). Study-wide context: Three men and two women, aged 18 to 49 years, made up the cohort. Per donor, three plates each were used for CD4 naive and CD4 memory, two for CD8 naive, and one for CD8 memory. The study deeply sequenced blood TCR repertoires of 5 or 6 healthy adults to estimate repertoire size and the extent of clonotype sharing between individuals. Libraries were prepared and TCR repertoires were sequenced by different laboratories using diverse techniques, in order to increase sequencing depth and limit assay-specific biases. Per donor, leukapheresis produced somewhere between about 0.9 and 10 billion PBMCs. What the authors observed across the whole study: Even with the large sequencing depth, rarefaction of the sorted-subset datasets indicated that sequencing was incomplete. Estimated clonotype richness was generally larger for naive than for memory subsets. Sampling was restricted to blood, and TCR repertoires in tissue are likely to differ from TCR repertoires in blood. Pairwise subsampling led to the expectation that sequencing depth would affect the degree of clonotype sharing among donors. Because the study included a small number of donors, the genetic and exposure-history diversity represented was limited. Compared with non-shared clonotypes, clonotypes shared by all four sorted-subset donors had higher generation probabilities. When a handful of donors were compared, the shared fraction of clonotypes was about 5.5% for naive CD4, 3.5% to 4% for naive CD8, more than 2% for memory CD4, and about 0.36% for memory CD8.

Via the germline V gene, CDR1 is SGHDT and CDR2 YYEEEE. The germline V and J ends show losses of 0 bases and 7 bases respectively, and no gene match explains 8 bases of the junction. The CDR3 runs 16 amino acids, cysteine and phenylalanine included. The CDR3 DNA has 48 bases and is translated from base 1. The V and J genes are TRBV5-6 and TRBJ2-2; 8 junctional bases match TRBD1. Sequences were obtained from naive CD4+ T cells sorted from blood. Taken with the paper, the label for cell subset or site translates to: CD45RA+ positively selected. The clonotype comes from a man aged 18 to 29 in good health. The CDR3: CASSLDPTGVIGELFF. The sequenced DNA is TGTGCCAGCAGCTTGGACCCGACAGGGGTGATCGGGGAGCTGTTTTTT.